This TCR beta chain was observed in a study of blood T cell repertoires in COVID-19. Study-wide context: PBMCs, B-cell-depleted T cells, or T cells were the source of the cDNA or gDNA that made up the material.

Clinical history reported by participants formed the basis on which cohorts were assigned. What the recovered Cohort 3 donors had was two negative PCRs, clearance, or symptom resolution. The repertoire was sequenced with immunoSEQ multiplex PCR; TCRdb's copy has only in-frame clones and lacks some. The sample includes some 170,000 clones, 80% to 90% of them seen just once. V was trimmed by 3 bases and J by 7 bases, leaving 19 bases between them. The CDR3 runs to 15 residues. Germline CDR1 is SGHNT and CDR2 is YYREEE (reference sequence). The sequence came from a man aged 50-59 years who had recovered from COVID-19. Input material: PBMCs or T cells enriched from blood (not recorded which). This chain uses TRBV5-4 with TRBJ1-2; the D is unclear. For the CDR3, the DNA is TGTGCCAGCAGCTCACAAACCTTAGCTTCGGGTGGCTACACCTTC. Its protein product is CASSSQTLASGGYTF.